The present TCR beta chain was sequenced within a study of Graves' ophthalmopathy and Graves' hyperthyroidism. Study as a whole: Before any treatment, peripheral blood was taken at the initial diagnosis.

Other autoimmune diseases, uncontrolled infections, pregnancy or lactation ruled patients out of participation. This clonotype was seen more than once but under ten times. From RNA, the CDR3 regions of TCR beta chains were amplified and sequenced. HTBI-primed first-round RT-PCR preceded second-round multiplex PCR. TCRdb recomputed calls from the multiplex PCR reads with MiXCR, one row per CDR3 protein. The sample yields approximately 410,000 distinct CDR3 sequences, 15% seen once. This sequence was found in a woman under 30 with stable Graves' hyperthyroidism. Input material: peripheral blood.

CDR3 region: CASSQGSPRGTQPQHF. The DNA for the CDR3 is TGTGCCAGCAGCCAAGGAAGCCCCAGGGGTACCCAGCCCCAGCATTTT. The chain uses TRBV3-1 and TRBJ1-5; D is possibly TRBD1 (6 bases). This CDR3 comprises 16 residues. CDR1 is LGHDT, CDR2 YNNKEL, per germline (reference sequence). The V gene lost 1 base and the J gene lost 7 bases, with 17 bases spanning the gap.